This T cell receptor (beta chain) was identified during a study of CD8+ T cells in alopecia areata. Findings and caveats of the study: Normal skin contains resident alphabeta T cells, and these are also sequenced in scalp samples. More clonal than normal scalp was lesional scalp, particularly alopecia totalis/universalis.

This CDR3 has 12 amino acids. Germline V CDR1 and CDR2: SQVTM, ANQGSEA. Trimming cost V 4 bases and J 3 bases, with 9 bases left between them. In the case of this clone: The antigen remains unidentified.

cDNA prepared by RNA extraction and subsequent reverse transcription served as the template for sequencing. Using immunoSEQ multiplex PCR, the repertoire was profiled, and TCRdb retains in-frame clones only, with some absent. The sample gives 250,000 or so clones, roughly two thirds of which show up once; more than 0.95% is in the top ten. The sample was CD4+ T cells sorted from blood, taken at week 0. The TCR was taken from a human donor with alopecia areata. This sequence joins TRBV29-1 and TRBJ1-2; D is ambiguous. In DNA form, the CDR3 reads TGCAGCGTTGTGGGCAGAGACTATGGCTACACCTTC. As protein: CSVVGRDYGYTF.